Listed here are 29 T cell receptor beta chains from one sample, sequenced in a study of T cell clonality in common variable immunodeficiency. Findings and limits, study-wide: Fewer deletions and N-nucleotide insertions were reportedly seen in common variable immunodeficiency TCR beta sequences.

Data came from immunoSEQ multiplex PCR; TCRdb stores just in-frame clones and leaves some out. The sample shows under 40,000 clones, none of them appearing just once. What these receptors recognize is not known. The sample consisted of peripheral blood mononuclear cells. The receptors shown here come from a human donor with common variable immunodeficiency.

This clone was counted a few times. The read finishes 3 residues shy of the CDR3 end, and the germline J gene is used to complete it. V is TRBV7-3 and J is TRBJ1-6, with D tentatively TRBD1 (5 bases). Germline values: CDR1 SGHTA, CDR2 FQGTGA. This CDR3 is built from 14 residues. V dropped 3 bases and J dropped 10 bases, with 13 bases sitting between them. Here the CDR3 reads CASSFGQGRSPLHF. CDR3 DNA, as far as it was read: TGTGCCAGCAGCTTTGGGCAGGGTCGGTCACCC. Together with reference TRBV7-3 and TRBJ1-6, the CDR3 gives the full variable domain: GAGVSQTPSNKVTEKGKYVELRCDPISGHTALYWYRQSLGQGPEFLIYFQGTGAADDSGLPNDRFFAVRPEGSVSTLKIQRTERGDSAVYLCASSFGQGRSPLHFGNGTRLTVT.

A remark on this clone: The read stops 3 residues short of the end of the CDR3; the missing end is completed from the germline J gene. This rearrangement joins TRBV19 to TRBJ1-2; perhaps TRBD1 as D (5 bases). This CDR3 is built from 17 residues. CDR1 and CDR2 (germline): LNHDA, SQIVND (reference sequence). The V end was cut by 6 bases, the J end by 6 bases, with 26 bases between. CDR3 DNA (partial): TGTGCCAGTAGAGGGGCCCCGACACCAGCTATCGGCGATGGC. This sequence encodes CASRGAPTPAIGDG. The whole CDR3 reads CASRGAPTPAIGDGYTF.

This clone occurred many times. Coverage ceases 3 residues before the CDR3 finishes, and the germline J gene fills in the end. The rearrangement links TRBV20-1 to TRBJ2-2, with a weak D call TRBD2 (7 bases). Trimming pared 4 bases from V and 2 bases from J, leaving 11 bases between. CDR1 and CDR2 (germline): DFQATT, SNEGSKA (reference sequence). The CDR3 has 14 amino acids. The chain's CDR3 is CSAMGGLNTGELFF. The sequenced CDR3 bases are TGCAGTGCTATGGGGGGGCTTAACACCGGGGAG.

This clone came up a few times. The CDR3 end lies 3 residues beyond the end of the read and is filled in from the germline J gene. V and J are TRBV6-2 or TRBV6-3 and TRBJ1-4, with 8 bases aligning to TRBD1. The J segment lost 8 bases and the V segment lost 2 bases, leaving 7 bases of the junction unmatched. CDR3 length: 15 amino acids. Germline V gives CDR1 MNHEY, CDR2 SVGEGT. This chain's CDR3 is CASSYPRTGNEKLFF. The part of the CDR3 DNA that was read is TGTGCCAGCAGTTACCCGAGGACAGGGAACGAAAAA.

A few counts support this clone. CDR3 protein: CASSPLTGGTEAFF. CDR3 DNA (partial): TGTGCCAGCTCACCACTCACAGGGGGCACTGAA. This sequence joins TRBV18 and TRBJ1-1; TRBD1 agrees at 8 bases. The CDR3 is cut off 3 residues early in the read; its end comes from the germline J gene. Germline V gene data show CDR1 as KGHSH and CDR2 as LQKENI. With 1 base clipped from V and 4 bases from J, the junction kept 2 bases outside the gene matches. The CDR3 has 14 residues.

Comment on this clone: The CDR3 extends 3 residues past the end of the read, so its final part is completed from the germline J gene. V gene TRBV19 combines with J gene TRBJ2-2; possibly TRBD2 for D (5 bases). Per the germline V gene, CDR1 is LNHDA and CDR2 is SQIVND (reference sequence). V lost 5 bases and J 6 bases, leaving 7 bases between the germline ends. The CDR3 covers 12 residues. The CDR3 reads CASSRGPGELFF. The DNA read from the CDR3 is TGTGCCAGTAGTCGGGGTCCCGGGGAG. Variable domain in full (rest from reference TRBV19 and TRBJ2-2): DGGITQSPKYLFRKEGQNVTLSCEQNLNHDAMYWYRQDPGQGLRLIYYSQIVNDFQKGDIAEGYSVSREKKESFPLTVTSAQKNPTAFYLCASSRGPGELFFGEGSRLTVL.

Comment on this clone: Coverage ceases 3 residues before the CDR3 finishes, and the germline J gene fills in the end. The V gene is TRBV11-2, the J gene TRBJ2-3, with D unresolved. The CDR3 extends over 15 amino acids. Germline CDR1 and CDR2: SGHAT and FQNNGV. Trimming shortened V by 0 bases and J by 4 bases, and 11 bases separated the two germline ends. CDR3 DNA, as far as it was read: TGTGCCAGCAGCTTAGATAGGCCTAGTGCAGATACG. Its protein product is CASSLDRPSADT. The whole CDR3 protein reads CASSLDRPSADTQYF. Combining the CDR3 with reference TRBV11-2 and TRBJ2-3 gives the whole variable domain EAGVAQSPRYKIIEKRQSVAFWCNPISGHATLYWYQQILGQGPKLLIQFQNNGVVDDSQLPKDRFSAERLKGVDSTLKIQPAKLEDSAVYLCASSLDRPSADTQYFGPGTRLTVL.

This clone was seen only a few times. The read stops 3 residues short of the end of the CDR3; the missing end is completed from the germline J gene. The chain links TRBV19 to TRBJ2-2; D might be TRBD2 (6 bases). CDR1 LNHDA and CDR2 SQIVND come from the germline V gene (reference sequence). V shed 6 bases and J shed 4 bases, with 12 bases lying between them. This CDR3 contains 14 residues. The covered CDR3 bases are TGTGCCAGTAGCTCATGGGGGGTCACCGGGGAG. Its protein product is CASSSWGVTGE. In full, the CDR3 is CASSSWGVTGELFF.

This clone was detected only a few times. The observed sequence ends 3 residues before the CDR3 terminus, with the missing tail filled in from the germline J gene. This sequence joins TRBV6-2 or TRBV6-3 and TRBJ1-5, with D perhaps TRBD1 (5 bases). CDR3 length: 15 residues. Germline assignment: CDR1 MNHEY and CDR2 SVGEGT. V lost 6 bases, J lost 5 bases, and 17 bases lay in between. This CDR3 is CASRYAGPADQPQHF. The part of the CDR3 DNA that was read is TGTGCCAGCAGATATGCAGGGCCGGCGGATCAGCCC.

This clone was picked up many times. The read finishes 3 residues shy of the CDR3 end, and the germline J gene is used to complete it. The chain links TRBV5-1 to TRBJ1-1, with D possibly matching TRBD1 (5 bases). CDR3 size: 14 residues. The germline V and J ends were trimmed by 3 bases and 3 bases, with 12 bases remaining between them. Germline-derived CDR1 and CDR2 are SGHRS and YFSETQ. Partial CDR3 DNA: TGCGCCAGCAGCTCAAGGGGCGGGGACACTGAA. This sequence encodes CASSSRGGDTE. The whole CDR3 reads CASSSRGGDTEAFF.

As regards this clone: The CDR3 goes on 3 residues after the read ends, and that part is filled in from the germline J gene. The chain combines TRBV7-2 with TRBJ2-7; 7 bases are shared with TRBD1. From germline, CDR1 is SGHTA and CDR2 FQGNSA. This CDR3 spans 15 amino acids. The V and J ends lost 5 bases and 2 bases, in that order; junction bases with no gene match: 9. The covered CDR3 bases are TGTGCCAGCAGCCCAAACAGGGGCCCAGCCTACGAG. Amino acid sequence: CASSPNRGPAYE. The full CDR3 reads CASSPNRGPAYEQYF.

This clone was observed at least ten times. The CDR3 is cut off 3 residues early in the read; its end comes from the germline J gene. The genes are TRBV6-2 or TRBV6-3 and TRBJ2-7, with 8 bases matching TRBD1. Trimming took 4 bases from V and 2 from J; bases not matched to a gene: 7. This CDR3 has 15 residues. Germline V CDR1 and CDR2: MNHEY, SVGEGT. CDR3 amino acids: CASSSPTGATYEQYF. The part of the CDR3 DNA that was read is TGTGCCAGCAGTTCCCCGACAGGGGCAACCTACGAG.

A remark on this clone: The read falls 3 residues short of the CDR3 end, and the missing part is taken from the germline J gene. V is TRBV7-2 and J is TRBJ2-3; 7 positions match TRBD1. Per germline, CDR1 SGHTA and CDR2 FQGNSA. After removal of 3 bases from V and 2 bases from J, the junction contained 5 bases not matched to a gene. This CDR3 is 15 amino acids long. CDR3: CASSFEGANTDTQYF. The DNA read from the CDR3 is TGTGCCAGCAGCTTTGAGGGGGCTAACACAGATACG.

With respect to this clone: The missing CDR3 end, 3 residues past where the read stops, is filled in from the germline J gene. This chain connects TRBV19 to TRBJ1-1; TRBD1 is a possible D gene (6 bases). Trimming cost V 6 bases and J 1 base, with 12 bases left between them. Germline loops: CDR1 LNHDA, CDR2 SQIVND (reference sequence). The CDR3 totals 14 residues. Partial CDR3 DNA: TGTGCCAGTAGCAGGACACAGGGGAACACTGAA. It specifies CASSRTQGNTE. The whole CDR3 sequence reads CASSRTQGNTEAFF.

At least ten counts were recorded for this clone. The read gets to within 3 residues of the CDR3 end, and the germline J gene fills in the rest. This chain joins TRBV7-2 and TRBJ1-6; perhaps TRBD1 as D (6 bases). The CDR3 loop spans 14 amino acids. Deletions cut 2 bases from V and 9 bases from J, with 11 bases between. Per the germline V gene, CDR1 is SGHTA and CDR2 is FQGNSA. Here the CDR3 reads CASSLRTGFSPLHF. CDR3 DNA (partial): TGTGCCAGCAGCTTAAGAACAGGGTTTTCACCC. The variable domain in full, with the rest retrieved from reference TRBV7-2 and TRBJ1-6, is GAGVSQSPSNKVTEKGKDVELRCDPISGHTALYWYRQSLGQGLEFLIYFQGNSAPDKSGLPSDRFSAERTGGSVSTLTIQRTQQEDSAVYLCASSLRTGFSPLHFGNGTRLTVT.

On this clone itself: The DNA ends 3 residues before the CDR3 does, and the rest of the CDR3 is filled in from the germline J gene. The V call is TRBV20-1, the J call TRBJ2-5, with 7 bases aligning to TRBD2. Germline assignment: CDR1 DFQATT and CDR2 SNEGSKA (reference sequence). This CDR3 has 14 amino acids. The trim removed 8 bases at V and 5 bases at J, leaving 14 bases unmatched. CDR3 DNA, as far as it was read: TGCAGTTTGGGAGCAAGCGGGGTCGGGGAGACC. Translating gives CSLGASGVGET. The entire CDR3 protein is CSLGASGVGETQYF.

As regards this clone: The read falls 3 residues short of the CDR3 end, and the missing part is taken from the germline J gene. The rearrangement uses TRBV6-1 and TRBJ2-5, with TRBD2 identical over 10 bases. Germline V gene lookup returns CDR1 MNHNS and CDR2 SASEGT. Unmatched junction bases numbered 4, after V lost 2 bases and J lost 4 bases. This CDR3 spans 15 amino acids. Partial CDR3 DNA: TGTGCCAGCAGTGAACAAACTAGCGGGGCAGAGACC. As protein: CASSEQTSGAET. The whole CDR3 protein is CASSEQTSGAETQYF.

This CDR3 reads CSARIQGSYEQYF. The DNA read from the CDR3 is TGCAGTGCTAGGATACAGGGGTCCTACGAG. V usage is TRBV20-1 and J usage is TRBJ2-7; 7 bases agree with TRBD1. The read ends 3 residues shy of where the CDR3 ends; the end is completed using the germline J gene. With 3 bases clipped from V and 1 base from J, the junction kept 3 bases outside the gene matches. The CDR3 covers 13 residues. Germline loops: CDR1 DFQATT, CDR2 SNEGSKA (reference sequence).

Details on this clone: The read ends 3 residues early relative to the CDR3; the germline J gene fills the gap. The V and J genes are TRBV30 and TRBJ1-4; a possible D gene is TRBD1 (6 bases). CDR3 length: 14 residues. CDR1 and CDR2 (germline): GTSNPN, SVGIG (reference sequence). V shed 2 bases and J shed 8 bases, with 15 bases lying between them. Incomplete CDR3 DNA: TGTGCCTGGAGTCTATCCAGGGGAATCGAAAAA. Translating gives CAWSLSRGIEK. The entire CDR3 reads CAWSLSRGIEKLFF. Full variable domain (missing parts from reference TRBV30 and TRBJ1-4): SQTIHQWPATLVQPVGSPLSLECTVEGTSNPNLYWYRQAAGRGLQLLFYSVGIGQISSEVPQNLSASRPQDRQFILSSKKLLLSDSGFYLCAWSLSRGIEKLFFGSGTQLSVL.

This clone has a count of ten or more. The CDR3 extends 3 residues past the end of the read, so its final part is completed from the germline J gene. The V call is TRBV20-1, the J call TRBJ2-7, with D perhaps TRBD1 (6 bases). Germline assignment: CDR1 DFQATT and CDR2 SNEGSKA (reference sequence). This CDR3 has 14 amino acids. Trimming cost V 6 bases and J 3 bases, with 18 bases left between them. The CDR3 here is CSASVPGTNYEQYF. CDR3 bases read: TGCAGTGCATCTGTACCCGGGACAAACTACGAG.

This clone has at least ten counts. The sequenced fragment ends 3 residues before the CDR3 boundary, so the rest is inferred from the germline J gene. V usage is TRBV18 and J usage is TRBJ2-5, with 7 bases identical to TRBD1. The CDR3 is 14 amino acids. CDR1 is KGHSH, CDR2 LQKENI, per germline. With V trimmed by 5 bases and J by 5 bases, 8 bases remained unmatched. Partial CDR3 DNA: TGTGCCAGCTCAAGGGGACAGAGCCACGAGACC. Protein sequence: CASSRGQSHET. Given in full, the CDR3 is CASSRGQSHETQYF.

This clone was seen a handful of times. The read finishes 3 residues shy of the CDR3 end, and the germline J gene is used to complete it. The rearrangement uses TRBV6-2 or TRBV6-3 and TRBJ2-2; weak D call: TRBD2 (6 bases). This CDR3 has 16 residues. Germline CDR1 and CDR2: MNHEY and SVGEGT. V lost 6 bases to trimming and J lost 4 bases, with 18 bases between them. CDR3 amino acids: CASRTGGGWGTGELFF. CDR3 DNA (partial): TGTGCCAGCAGGACCGGTGGGGGGTGGGGCACCGGGGAG.

A remark on this clone: The observed sequence ends 3 residues before the CDR3 terminus, with the missing tail filled in from the germline J gene. V is TRBV30 and J is TRBJ1-5; TRBD1 is a possible D gene (6 bases). The ends were cut back, 8 bases at V and 2 bases at J, with 16 bases in the middle. Looked up from germline, CDR1 is GTSNPN and CDR2 is SVGIG (reference sequence). The CDR3 runs 14 residues. CDR3 residues: CAMEEGQRNQPQHF. The sequenced part of the CDR3 DNA is TGTGCCATGGAGGAAGGACAGCGCAATCAGCCC.

This clone was seen more than once but under ten times. The sequenced fragment ends 3 residues before the CDR3 boundary, so the rest is inferred from the germline J gene. The rearrangement joins TRBV19 to TRBJ2-6; 7 bases are a match to TRBD1. V dropped 7 bases and J dropped 0; count of bases not matched to a gene: 6. Per the germline V gene, CDR1 is LNHDA and CDR2 is SQIVND (reference sequence). This CDR3 comprises 16 residues. The CDR3 loop reads CASIRTGLSGANVLTF. The CDR3 bases that were read are TGTGCCAGTATCCGGACAGGCCTCTCTGGGGCCAACGTC.

A remark on this clone: The sequence runs out 3 residues before the end of the CDR3; the remainder is reconstructed from the germline J gene. The chain combines TRBV7-2 with TRBJ1-2; weak D call: TRBD1 (5 bases). The CDR3 totals 13 residues. V lost 5 bases and J 6 bases, leaving 13 bases between the germline ends. Germline assignment: CDR1 SGHTA and CDR2 FQGNSA. The sequenced part of the CDR3 DNA is TGTGCCAGCAGCGTGGGGCAGGCCGATGGC. This codes for CASSVGQADG. The CDR3 in full is CASSVGQADGYTF.

This clone has only a few counts. The CDR3 is cut off 3 residues early in the read; its end comes from the germline J gene. The chain combines TRBV2 with TRBJ2-7; either TRBD1 or TRBD2 may fit D (5 bases each). The CDR3 is made up of 15 amino acids. Between the trimmed V and J ends, which lost 5 bases and 3 bases, there was a span of 17 bases. Germline V lookup: CDR1 SNHLY, CDR2 FYNNEI. The part of the CDR3 DNA that was read is TGTGCCAGCAGTCCTTTGGGATTGAGGGGCTACGAG. Protein product: CASSPLGLRGYE. The CDR3 in full is CASSPLGLRGYEQYF.

This clone occurred a few times. The read falls 3 residues short of the CDR3 end, and the missing part is taken from the germline J gene. The chain couples TRBV19 to TRBJ2-5; tentatively, D is TRBD2 (7 bases). The germline V gene has CDR1 LNHDA and CDR2 SQIVND (reference sequence). The germline V and J ends were trimmed by 3 bases and 4 bases, with 9 bases remaining between them. CDR3 length: 13 residues. The CDR3 DNA, read in part, is TGTGCCAGTAGTATGGCGGGGGCAGAGACC. Its translation is CASSMAGAET. The whole CDR3 is CASSMAGAETQYF.

This clone was seen many times. The DNA ends 3 residues before the CDR3 does, and the rest of the CDR3 is filled in from the germline J gene. V usage is TRBV30 and J usage is TRBJ2-7; TRBD1 might be the D (6 bases). CDR3 length: 12 amino acids. Germline V lookup: CDR1 GTSNPN, CDR2 SVGIG (reference sequence). With 4 bases removed from V and 3 bases from J, the gap between germline ends came to 10 bases. Incomplete CDR3 DNA: TGTGCCTGGACGCCGGGACACTACGAG. This sequence encodes CAWTPGHYE. The full CDR3 protein is CAWTPGHYEQYF.

This clone was detected many times. Read sequence stops 3 residues before the CDR3 end, and the germline J gene provides the missing end. The chain joins TRBV7-3 to TRBJ2-7; 9 bases agree with TRBD1. This CDR3 has 13 amino acids. J gave up 5 bases and V 5 bases, and 4 bases lay outside the gene matches. Per the germline V gene, CDR1 is SGHTA and CDR2 is FQGTGA. CDR3 in amino acids: CASSPRTGDEQYF. Partial CDR3 DNA: TGTGCCAGCAGCCCACGGACAGGGGACGAG.